This T cell receptor beta chain emerged from a study of OX40 agonist ivuxolimab in advanced cancers. The cohort excluded patients with autoimmune disease history or systemic immunosuppression. Points on this clone: Its target is unknown.

Repertoires were generated with immunoSEQ multiplex PCR, while TCRdb's copy carries only in-frame clones and drops some. The sample records just under 65,000 clones, 84% being singletons. Findings of the study overall: CD4+ and CD8+ blood T cells expanded clonally by week 6 at 0.1 to 3.0 mg/kg. Low clonal expansion, among the lowest seen, marked partial responders at 0.1-3.0 mg/kg. Low normalized T-cell clonal expansion was additionally recorded for some nonresponders.

The specimen was CD4+ or CD8+ T cells sorted from blood, collected in a trial of the OX40 agonist ivuxolimab. This sequence originates from an adult with an advanced solid tumor such as melanoma, head and neck, liver or kidney cancer.

The CDR3 region is CASRTGGSSYEQYF. The CDR3 coding sequence is TGTGCCAGCAGAACAGGGGGCAGCTCCTACGAGCAGTACTTC. The chain combines TRBV25-1 with TRBJ2-5; 9 bases are a match to TRBD1. Matching the DNA end better, TRBJ2-7 makes the J call doubtful. The CDR3 is 14 residues long. Germline CDR1 is MGHDK and CDR2 is SYGVNS.